Each of the 18 T cell receptor beta chains below was sequenced from the same sample in a study of T cell clonality in common variable immunodeficiency. Study outcomes and limitations: Reportedly, TCR beta sequences from common variable immunodeficiency showed fewer deletions and N-nucleotide insertions.

The data were produced by immunoSEQ multiplex PCR, yet TCRdb's version contains in-frame clones alone and is incomplete. In total the sample includes roughly 34,000 clones, none of them seen once. Their cognate antigens are unknown. The sequenced material came from peripheral blood mononuclear cells. The receptors were sampled from a human donor with common variable immunodeficiency.

This clone occurred many times. Relative to the germline gene, one junction end is altered; a read error may explain this. The observed sequence ends 3 residues before the CDR3 terminus, with the missing tail filled in from the germline J gene. V usage is TRBV4-2 and J usage is TRBJ2-7; TRBD1 agrees at 11 bases. The germline CDR1 and CDR2 sequences are LGHNA and YNFKEQ. This CDR3 is built from 14 residues. The sequenced part of the CDR3 DNA is TGCGCCAGCAGCCCTGGGACAGGGGGCTACGAG. As protein: CASSPGTGGYE. In full, the CDR3 reads CASSPGTGGYEQYF.

This clone was observed a handful of times. From the germline J gene comes the end of the CDR3, since the read stops 3 residues before it. V usage is TRBV13 and J usage is TRBJ2-1; D call uncertain. Germline V lookup: CDR1 PRHDT, CDR2 FYEKMQ (reference sequence). The CDR3 length is 15 residues. V was cut by 2 bases and J by 0 bases, with 8 bases left in between. CDR3: CASSLTHSSYNEQFF. CDR3 DNA, as far as it was read: TGTGCCAGCAGCTTAACCCATAGCTCCTACAATGAG.

This clone was counted ten times or more. The read ends 3 residues before the CDR3 terminus; that terminus is restored from the germline J gene. The chain employs TRBV5-6 and TRBJ2-7; D ambiguous. The germline V gene has CDR1 SGHDT and CDR2 YYEEEE. Deletions cut 4 bases from V and 5 bases from J, with 7 bases between. This CDR3 is 11 amino acids long. CDR3 DNA, as far as it was read: TGTGCCAGCAGCGGCAAGGACGAG. It codes for CASSGKDE. The whole CDR3 is CASSGKDEQYF.

This clone is categorized as medium-sized (0.01 to 0.1%). The read falls 3 residues short of the CDR3 end, and the missing part is taken from the germline J gene. V usage is TRBV2 and J usage is TRBJ2-2; 8 nucleotides agree with TRBD1. The CDR3 length is 14 residues. The junction had 2 bases not matched to a gene; V was cut back by 7 bases and J by 1 base. The germline CDR1 and CDR2 sequences are SNHLY and FYNNEI. Incomplete CDR3 DNA: TGTGCCAGCAACGGACAGGGGAACACCGGGGAG. This encodes CASNGQGNTGE. The full CDR3 protein is CASNGQGNTGELFF.

This clone was observed a handful of times. The read finishes 3 residues shy of the CDR3 end, and the germline J gene is used to complete it. J is TRBJ2-3 and V is TRBV19; D call uncertain. Trimming shortened V by 3 bases and J by 0 bases, and 7 bases separated the two germline ends. CDR1 LNHDA and CDR2 SQIVND come from the germline V gene (reference sequence). The CDR3 spans 14 residues. The CDR3 loop reads CASSISASTDTQYF. The covered CDR3 bases are TGTGCCAGTAGTATCAGCGCCAGCACAGATACG.

This clone is medium-sized (0.01 to 0.1%) by share. The CDR3 extends 3 residues past the end of the read, so its final part is completed from the germline J gene. The chain couples TRBV9 to TRBJ2-1; 7 nucleotides match TRBD2. The V segment lost 2 bases and the J segment 2 bases; nucleotides outside the gene matches: 7. This CDR3 spans 16 amino acids. Germline V gives CDR1 SGDLS, CDR2 YYNGEE. CDR3 amino acids: CASSVGGSGPYNEQFF. Incomplete CDR3 DNA: TGTGCCAGCAGCGTGGGGGGGAGCGGACCCTACAATGAG.

By its share, this clone is medium-sized (0.01 to 0.1%). The missing CDR3 end, 3 residues past where the read stops, is filled in from the germline J gene. The chain has TRBV29-1 and TRBJ2-1; 8 positions agree with TRBD1. The CDR3 loop spans 15 amino acids. CDR1 is SQVTM and CDR2 is ANQGSEA in the germline V gene. V shed 2 bases and J 1 base; nucleotides not matched to a gene: 4. CDR3 sequence reads: CSVERDRPSYNEQFF. The part of the CDR3 DNA that was read is TGCAGCGTTGAACGGGACAGGCCTTCCTACAATGAG.

This clone was observed many times. Coverage ceases 3 residues before the CDR3 finishes, and the germline J gene fills in the end. V usage is TRBV18 and J usage is TRBJ1-1; 8 nucleotides agree with TRBD1. Germline lookup yields CDR1 KGHSH and CDR2 LQKENI. V was pared by 3 bases and J by 1 base, with 4 bases of the junction left unmatched. This CDR3 has 15 amino acids. The sequenced part of the CDR3 DNA is TGTGCCAGCTCACCCGCCGGACAGGGGAACACTGAA. This sequence encodes CASSPAGQGNTE. The complete CDR3 reads CASSPAGQGNTEAFF.

Points on this clone: The sequence runs out 3 residues before the end of the CDR3; the remainder is reconstructed from the germline J gene. This chain connects TRBV18 to TRBJ2-5; TRBD1 aligns across 8 bases. The ends lost 5 bases at V and 6 bases at J; junction bases unmatched: 14. The CDR3 has 16 residues. Germline CDR1 is KGHSH and CDR2 is LQKENI. The CDR3 DNA, read in part, is TGTGCCAGCTCAGCAGGACAGGGACGAGGCAAGCAGACC. The encoded protein is CASSAGQGRGKQT. The whole CDR3 protein is CASSAGQGRGKQTQYF.

This clone occurred a few times. CDR3 DNA (partial): TGTGCCAGCAGTTACCTCGGACAGGACGAG. This translates into CASSYLGQDE. The full CDR3 sequence reads CASSYLGQDEQYF. V usage is TRBV6-4 and J usage is TRBJ2-7, with TRBD1 matching 7 bases. The read comes to an end 3 residues before the CDR3 does, leaving the germline J gene to fill in the end. Trimming at V came to 5 bases and at J to 5 bases, leaving 6 bases not matched to a gene. The germline gives CDR1 MRHNA, CDR2 SNTAGT. This CDR3 comprises 13 residues.

On this clone itself: The CDR3 is cut off 3 residues early in the read; its end comes from the germline J gene. V is TRBV7-2 and J is TRBJ1-1; D uncertain. Trimming cost V 1 base and J 7 bases, with 10 bases left between them. Germline-derived CDR1 and CDR2 are SGHTA and FQGNSA. The CDR3 has 13 residues. The CDR3 loop reads CASSLEVFSEAFF. The sequenced CDR3 bases are TGTGCCAGCAGCTTAGAAGTGTTCAGTGAA.

The sample holds many counts of this clone. With the read ending 3 residues before the CDR3 end, the germline J gene is used to fill in that end. V is TRBV12-3 or TRBV12-4 and J is TRBJ1-5; D is undetermined. The CDR3 is 13 amino acids. The V and J ends lost 8 bases and 0 bases respectively, with 8 bases between them. The CDR3 loop reads CASLKSSNQPQHF. The CDR3 bases that were read are TGTGCCAGCCTAAAGTCTAGCAATCAGCCC.

A few counts support this clone. The missing CDR3 end, 3 residues past where the read stops, is filled in from the germline J gene. V is TRBV6-4 and J is TRBJ1-1; no clear D gene. The CDR3 has 13 amino acids. Germline assignment: CDR1 MRHNA and CDR2 SNTAGT. Partial CDR3 DNA: TGTGCCAGCAGTGAAGGTCCATTGATGGGC. Residues: CASSEGPLMG. The complete CDR3 sequence is CASSEGPLMGAFF.

This clone was observed at least ten times. The missing CDR3 end, 3 residues past where the read stops, is filled in from the germline J gene. The rearrangement uses TRBV20-1 and TRBJ2-2; tentatively, D is TRBD2 (6 bases). With 0 bases removed from V and 6 bases from J, the gap between germline ends came to 14 bases. The germline V gene encodes CDR1 DFQATT and CDR2 SNEGSKA (reference sequence). This CDR3 comprises 15 residues. CDR3 DNA (partial): TGCAGTGCTAGAGATAGAAGTAGCGGCGCCGGGGAG. Its translation is CSARDRSSGAGE. The whole CDR3 protein reads CSARDRSSGAGELFF.

Concerning this clone itself: The CDR3 is cut off 3 residues early in the read; its end comes from the germline J gene. The rearrangement links TRBV7-8 to TRBJ2-1, with D uncertain. This CDR3 is built from 14 residues. Germline CDR1 is SGHVS and CDR2 is FQNEAQ. The V and J ends lost 5 bases and 9 bases respectively, with 17 bases between them. The CDR3 sequence: CASSPQTSSTEQFF. CDR3 bases read: TGTGCCAGCAGCCCGCAGACATCCAGCACTGAG.

This clone was picked up a small number of times. Compared with germline, one end of the junction differs, possibly owing to a read error. The sequence runs out 3 residues before the end of the CDR3; the remainder is reconstructed from the germline J gene. The V call is TRBV7-9, the J call TRBJ2-1; D remains ambiguous. The germline V gene has CDR1 SEHNR and CDR2 FQNEAQ (reference sequence). This CDR3 region has 10 residues. CDR3 bases read: TGTTCCAGCAGCTCTAATGAG. Translation: CSSSSNE. The complete CDR3 reads CSSSSNEQFF.

Many counts were recorded for this clone. The read ends 3 residues shy of where the CDR3 ends; the end is completed using the germline J gene. Other nucleotide sequences from this sample produce the same CDR3. The chain links TRBV5-5 to TRBJ1-2; D is unresolved. The CDR3 spans 14 residues. Germline CDR1 is SGHKS and CDR2 is YYEKEE (reference sequence). Deletions cut 4 bases from V and 4 bases from J, with 14 bases between. The CDR3 spells CASSSDDRPYGYTF. The sequenced CDR3 bases are TGTGCCAGCAGCAGCGACGATAGGCCCTATGGC. Complete variable domain (other parts from reference TRBV5-5 and TRBJ1-2): DAGVTQSPTHLIKTRGQQVTLRCSPISGHKSVSWYQQVLGQGPQFIFQYYEKEERGRGNFPDRFSARQFPNYSSELNVNALLLGDSALYLCASSSDDRPYGYTFGSGTRLTVV.

This clone was picked up a small number of times. The read terminates 3 residues before the CDR3 end, so the remaining end is supplied by the germline J gene. The chain links TRBV7-2 to TRBJ1-5, with a weak D call TRBD1 (5 bases). This CDR3 contains 15 residues. With 4 bases removed from V and 0 bases from J, the gap between germline ends came to 10 bases. Germline CDR1 is SGHTA and CDR2 is FQGNSA. The covered CDR3 bases are TGTGCCAGCAGCTCGGGACTTAGTAGCAATCAGCCC. It is translated as CASSSGLSSNQP. The CDR3 in its entirety is CASSSGLSSNQPQHF.